This TCR beta chain comes out of a study of CD8 T cells in ankylosing spondylitis. Study-level results: Prior work had noted some motif variants in reactive arthritis blood and synovial fluid. Disease-linked clones displayed a CD8+ phenotype and appeared relatively rarely in peripheral blood. Characteristic, it appeared, of ankylosing spondylitis blood was a TCR beta motif of eight or nine highly homologous variants.

Per germline, CDR1 MNHEY and CDR2 SMNVEV (reference sequence). CDR3 size: 15 residues. V was shortened by 3 bases and J by 0 bases, with 8 bases between the two germline ends. In its sample, this clonotype was seen many times. Antigen: not known. TCRdb fed the 5' RACE reads into MiXCR, producing one record per CDR3 protein. This sample carries under 400,000 distinct CDR3 sequences, around 10% of them seen once, and the ten largest clones take roughly a tenth. This receptor was taken from a female donor with ankylosing spondylitis or in good health (not recorded which). Specimen: blood, either unsorted or a sorted T cell fraction (not recorded which). The rearrangement uses TRBV27 and TRBJ1-4; D is unresolved. The CDR3, as DNA: TGTGCCAGCAGTTTCGGCGGAGCAACTAATGAAAAACTGTTTTTT. This sequence encodes CASSFGGATNEKLFF.